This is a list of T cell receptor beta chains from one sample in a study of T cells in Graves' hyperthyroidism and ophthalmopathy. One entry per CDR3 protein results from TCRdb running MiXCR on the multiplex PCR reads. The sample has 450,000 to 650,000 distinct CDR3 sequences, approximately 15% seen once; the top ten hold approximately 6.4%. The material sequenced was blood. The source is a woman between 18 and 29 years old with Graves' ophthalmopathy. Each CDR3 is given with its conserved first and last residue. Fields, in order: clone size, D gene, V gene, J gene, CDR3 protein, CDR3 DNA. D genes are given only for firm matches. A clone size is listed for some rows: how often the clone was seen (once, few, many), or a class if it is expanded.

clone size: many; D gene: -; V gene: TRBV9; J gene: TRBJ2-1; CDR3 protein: CASSVESALSSYNEQFF; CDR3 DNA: TGTGCCAGCAGCGTAGAATCAGCCCTGAGCTCCTACAATGAGCAGTTCTTC
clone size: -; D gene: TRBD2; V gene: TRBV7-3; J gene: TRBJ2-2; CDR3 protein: CASSLETSANTGELFF; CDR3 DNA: TGTGCCAGCAGCTTGGAGACTAGCGCAAACACCGGGGAGCTGTTTTTT
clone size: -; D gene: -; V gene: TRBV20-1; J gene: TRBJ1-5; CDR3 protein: CSARNYRVGNQPQHF; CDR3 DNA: TGCAGTGCGAGAAACTACCGGGTTGGCAATCAGCCCCAGCATTTT
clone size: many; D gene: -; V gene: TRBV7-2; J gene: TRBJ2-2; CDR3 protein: CASSLASVELPHTGELFF; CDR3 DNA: TGTGCCAGCAGCTTAGCTAGTGTAGAACTACCCCACACCGGGGAGCTGTTTTTT
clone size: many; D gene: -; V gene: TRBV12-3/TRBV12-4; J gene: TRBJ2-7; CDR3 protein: CASSLGVGVGLEQYF; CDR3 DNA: TGTGCCAGCAGTTTAGGAGTAGGAGTGGGTCTCGAGCAGTACTTC
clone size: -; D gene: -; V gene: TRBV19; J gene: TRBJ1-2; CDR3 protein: CASGPLWVHGYTF; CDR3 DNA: TGTGCCAGTGGGCCACTATGGGTTCATGGCTACACCTTC
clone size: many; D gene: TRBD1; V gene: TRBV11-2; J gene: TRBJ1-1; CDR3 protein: CASSPTTRQGEAFF; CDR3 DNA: TGTGCCAGCAGCCCCACAACCCGACAGGGTGAAGCTTTCTTT
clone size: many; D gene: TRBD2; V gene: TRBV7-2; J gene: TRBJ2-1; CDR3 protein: CASSSTSGGGNGQFF; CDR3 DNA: TGTGCCAGCAGCTCTACTAGCGGAGGTGGGAATGGGCAGTTCTTC
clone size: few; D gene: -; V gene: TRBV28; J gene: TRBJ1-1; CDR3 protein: CASSLISLGGMNTEAFF; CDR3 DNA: TGTGCCAGCAGTTTAATCTCGCTGGGAGGCATGAACACTGAAGCTTTCTTT
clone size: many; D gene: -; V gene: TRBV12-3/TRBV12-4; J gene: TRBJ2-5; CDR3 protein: CASSFGGGGETQYF; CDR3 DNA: TGTGCCAGCAGTTTCGGGGGAGGAGGAGAGACCCAGTACTTC
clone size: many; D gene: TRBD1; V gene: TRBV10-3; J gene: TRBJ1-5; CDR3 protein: CAISDPRQGGSNQPQHF; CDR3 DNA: TGTGCCATCAGTGACCCCCGACAGGGGGGAAGCAATCAGCCCCAGCATTTT